Shown below are 15 T cell receptor beta chains from a single sample sequenced in a study of CD8+ T cells in alopecia areata. RNA, once extracted, was reverse transcribed into cDNA for use as the sequencing template. Repertoires were generated with immunoSEQ multiplex PCR, while TCRdb's copy carries only in-frame clones and drops some. The table records 150,000 or so clones, around 57% of them present only once. The sequenced material came from CD4+ T cells sorted from blood. These receptors were obtained from a human donor in good health.

This clone appeared a few times. The chain joins TRBV7-6 to TRBJ2-5; 7 bases match TRBD2. CDR1 is SGHVS and CDR2 is FNYEAQ in the germline V gene. V shed 1 base, J shed 4 bases, and the junction held 3 bases outside the gene matches. CDR3 length equals 14 residues. CDR3 sequence reads: CASSLGVAGETQYF. For the CDR3, the DNA is TGTGCCAGCAGCTTAGGGGTAGCGGGAGAGACCCAGTACTTC.

J is TRBJ2-7 and V is TRBV7-9; 7 nucleotides agree with TRBD1. CDR1 and CDR2 (germline): SEHNR, FQNEAQ (reference sequence). The length of the CDR3 is 14 residues. The junction had 3 bases not matched to a gene; V was cut back by 0 bases and J by 4 bases. CDR3 sequence (DNA): TGTGCCAGCAGCTTAGCGGGACAGAGGTACGAGCAGTACTTC. Translating it yields CASSLAGQRYEQYF.

This chain joins TRBV28 and TRBJ2-3; D not resolved. The CDR3 has 11 amino acids. V lost 3 bases to trimming and J lost 7 bases, with 5 bases between them. Germline CDR1 MDHEN, CDR2 SYDVKM. Here the CDR3 reads CASSFRNTQYF. The CDR3 DNA reads TGTGCCAGCAGTTTCAGGAATACGCAGTATTTT.

This chain connects TRBV6-5 to TRBJ1-2; 9 bases fit TRBD1. CDR1 is MNHEY, CDR2 SVGAGI, per germline. The CDR3 is made up of 14 amino acids. V shed 6 bases, J shed 4 bases, and the junction held 6 bases outside the gene matches. CDR3 bases: TGTGCCAGCAGCCAGGGACAGGGCGTCTATGGCTACACCTTC. Translation: CASSQGQGVYGYTF.

V and J are TRBV28 and TRBJ2-6, with no clear D. The CDR3 extends over 15 amino acids. Germline V gene data show CDR1 as MDHEN and CDR2 as SYDVKM. V was shortened by 5 bases and J by 0 bases, with 8 bases between the two germline ends. The CDR3, as DNA: TGTGCCAGCAGTCCCGACCACTCTGGGGCCAACGTCCTGACTTTC. This translates into CASSPDHSGANVLTF.

The chain's CDR3 is CASRRAGTGGGEQFF. The CDR3 nucleotides read TGTGCCAGCAGGAGGGCCGGGACAGGGGGCGGTGAGCAGTTCTTC. The chain links TRBV5-6 to TRBJ2-1; 12 bases map to TRBD1. The germline V gene encodes CDR1 SGHDT and CDR2 YYEEEE. After removal of 5 bases from V and 9 bases from J, the junction contained 9 bases not matched to a gene. The CDR3 is made up of 15 amino acids.

J is TRBJ2-4 and V is TRBV29-1; TRBD2 is a possible D gene (6 bases). With 6 bases removed from V and 7 bases from J, the gap between germline ends came to 19 bases. The germline gives CDR1 SQVTM, CDR2 ANQGSEA. There are 14 residues in the CDR3. The CDR3 bases are TGCAGCGTCCTAGGGACTGACCCAAGGAACATTCAGTACTTC. It is translated as CSVLGTDPRNIQYF.

The sample holds many counts of this clone. The V gene is TRBV2, the J gene TRBJ1-5, with 8 bases lining up with TRBD1. Germline V gives CDR1 SNHLY, CDR2 FYNNEI. The CDR3 has 14 residues. With 8 bases clipped from V and 4 bases from J, the junction kept 7 bases outside the gene matches. The CDR3: CASRNDRGNQPQHF. The CDR3, as DNA: TGTGCCAGCCGAAACGACAGGGGTAATCAGCCCCAGCATTTT.

The rearrangement links TRBV29-1 to TRBJ2-3; perhaps TRBD2 as D (6 bases). The V gene's germline CDR1 is SQVTM and CDR2 ANQGSEA. The CDR3 contains 13 residues. The V end was cut by 4 bases, the J end by 7 bases, with 15 bases between. CDR3 region: CSVGPGLTYTQYF. As DNA, the CDR3 is TGCAGCGTTGGACCGGGACTGACATATACGCAGTATTTT.

A single count supports this clone. The chain is built from TRBV15 and TRBJ2-5; 7 bases fit TRBD1. Germline CDR1 LNHNV, CDR2 YYDKDF (reference sequence). The V gene end was trimmed by 1 base and the J gene end by 5 bases; junction bases not matched to a gene: 4. The CDR3 spans 14 residues. In DNA, the CDR3 is TGTGCCACCAGCAGAGTTGACAGGGTGGAGACCCAGTACTTC. Protein: CATSRVDRVETQYF.

This clone was counted a few times. The chain combines TRBV9 with TRBJ2-1; D ambiguous. V lost 0 bases and J lost 6, with 19 bases in between. CDR3 length: 17 residues. Germline V gives CDR1 SGDLS, CDR2 YYNGEE. CDR3 nucleotides: TGTGCCAGCAGCGTAGCGGGTCTCGCGCCCTTTTCCAATGAGCAGTTCTTC. This gives the protein CASSVAGLAPFSNEQFF.

This clone was observed a few times. The V gene is TRBV4-1, the J gene TRBJ2-1, with 8 positions matching TRBD2. Germline CDR1 reads MGHRA; CDR2 reads YSYEKL. The CDR3 contains 14 residues. Trimming cost V 4 bases and J 3 bases; bases outside gene matches: 2. CDR3 region: CASSLGTSYNEQFF. CDR3 DNA: TGCGCCAGCAGCCTTGGGACTAGCTACAATGAGCAGTTCTTC.

This chain connects TRBV4-1 to TRBJ2-7; 8 nucleotides match TRBD2. V dropped 0 bases and J dropped 0; count of bases not matched to a gene: 4. Per germline, CDR1 MGHRA and CDR2 YSYEKL. The CDR3 is made up of 16 amino acids. The CDR3 sequence: CASSQDPSGRSYEQYF. CDR3 in DNA: TGCGCCAGCAGCCAAGATCCTAGCGGGCGCTCCTACGAGCAGTACTTC.

The chain joins TRBV2 to TRBJ2-7; D might be TRBD2 (5 bases). The germline CDR1 and CDR2 sequences are SNHLY and FYNNEI. V lost 0 bases and J 3 bases, leaving 6 bases between the germline ends. The CDR3 runs 13 residues. The DNA for the CDR3 is TGTGCCAGCAGTGAAGCGAGGGACTACGAGCAGTACTTC. Translating gives CASSEARDYEQYF. The variable domain in full, with the rest retrieved from reference TRBV2 and TRBJ2-7, is EPEVTQTPSHQVTQMGQEVILRCVPISNHLYFYWYRQILGQKVEFLVSFYNNEISEKSEIFDDQFSVERPDGSNFTLKIRSTKLEDSAMYFCASSEARDYEQYFGPGTRLTVT.

The genes are TRBV28 and TRBJ2-7, with D possibly being TRBD1 or TRBD2 (6 bases each). Germline V gene lookup returns CDR1 MDHEN and CDR2 SYDVKM. This CDR3 is built from 15 residues. V shed 1 base and J shed 7 bases, with 17 bases lying between them. The CDR3 region has the DNA TGTGCCAGCAGTTTATCGGGGGCCGGATCAGGGGAGCAGTACTTC. Translated: CASSLSGAGSGEQYF.